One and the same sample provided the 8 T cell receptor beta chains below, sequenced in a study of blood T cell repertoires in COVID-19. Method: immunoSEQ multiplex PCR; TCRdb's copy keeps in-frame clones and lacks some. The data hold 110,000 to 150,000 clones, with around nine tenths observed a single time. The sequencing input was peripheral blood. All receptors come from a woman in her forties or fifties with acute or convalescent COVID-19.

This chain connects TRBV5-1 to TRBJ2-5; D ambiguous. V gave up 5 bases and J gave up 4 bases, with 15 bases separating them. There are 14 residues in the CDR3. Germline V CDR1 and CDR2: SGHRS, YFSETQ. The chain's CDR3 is CASRIDSFLETQYF. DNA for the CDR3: TGCGCCAGCAGGATCGACTCCTTCTTAGAGACCCAGTACTTC.

The CDR3 region has the DNA TGCGCCAGCAGCTCCAACAGGGGAGGACAAGAGACCCAGTACTTC. It is translated as CASSSNRGGQETQYF. The chain has TRBV5-1 and TRBJ2-5; a weak D match, TRBD1 (7 bases). CDR1 SGHRS and CDR2 YFSETQ come from the germline V gene. Trimming left V 3 bases short and J 2 bases short, with 14 bases between. The CDR3 length is 15 residues.

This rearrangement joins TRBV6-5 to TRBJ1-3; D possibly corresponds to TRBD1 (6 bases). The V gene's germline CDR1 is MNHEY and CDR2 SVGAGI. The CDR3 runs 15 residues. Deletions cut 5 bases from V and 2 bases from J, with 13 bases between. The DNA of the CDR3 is TGTGCCAGCAGTCAACAGGGTTCGACTGGAAACACCATATATTTT. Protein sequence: CASSQQGSTGNTIYF.

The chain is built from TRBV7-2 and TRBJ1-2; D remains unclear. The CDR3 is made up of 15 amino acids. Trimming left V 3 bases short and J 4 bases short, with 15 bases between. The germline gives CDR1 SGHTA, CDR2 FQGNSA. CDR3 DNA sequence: TGTGCCAGCAGCTTGGGGAGCCTGGTTGGCTATGGCTACACCTTC. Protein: CASSLGSLVGYGYTF.

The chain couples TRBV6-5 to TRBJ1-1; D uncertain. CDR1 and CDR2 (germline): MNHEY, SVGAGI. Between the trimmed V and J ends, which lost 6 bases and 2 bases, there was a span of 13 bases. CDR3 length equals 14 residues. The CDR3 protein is CASSPDSVNTEAFF. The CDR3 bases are TGTGCCAGCAGCCCGGACTCGGTTAACACTGAAGCTTTCTTT.

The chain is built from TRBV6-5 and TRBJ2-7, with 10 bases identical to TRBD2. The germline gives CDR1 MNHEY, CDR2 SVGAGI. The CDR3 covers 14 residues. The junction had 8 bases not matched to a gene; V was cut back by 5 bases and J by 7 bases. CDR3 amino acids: CASSRGLAAYEQYF. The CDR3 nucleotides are TGTGCCAGCAGTCGCGGACTAGCGGCGTATGAGCAGTACTTC.

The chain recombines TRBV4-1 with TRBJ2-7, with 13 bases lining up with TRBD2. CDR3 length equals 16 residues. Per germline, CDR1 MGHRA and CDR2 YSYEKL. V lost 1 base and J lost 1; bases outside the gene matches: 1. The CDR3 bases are TGCGCCAGCAGCCAAGGACTAGCGGGGGGATCCTACGAGCAGTACTTC. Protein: CASSQGLAGGSYEQYF.

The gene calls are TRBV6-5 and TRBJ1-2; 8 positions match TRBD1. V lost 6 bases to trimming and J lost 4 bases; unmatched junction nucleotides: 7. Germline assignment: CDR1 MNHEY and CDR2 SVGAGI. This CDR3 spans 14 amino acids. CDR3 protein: CASSLGQAVYGYTF. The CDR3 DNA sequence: TGTGCCAGCAGCTTGGGACAGGCCGTCTATGGCTACACCTTC.